This TCR beta chain was recorded in a study of STAT5B mutations in CD4+ large granular lymphocyte leukemia. Study conclusions and caveats: TRBV06-family usage was enriched in top patient clones (8/27) versus controls (2/35).

The germline V gene has CDR1 SEHNR and CDR2 FQNEAQ (reference sequence). V dropped 3 bases and J dropped 3; count of bases not matched to a gene: 3. The CDR3 extends over 15 amino acids. Measured with immunoSEQ multiplex PCR; TCRdb has only the in-frame clones, and not every one. The repertoire holds tens of thousands of clones, about 82% seen once, with approximately 1.2% in the top ten. Regarding this clone: Its matching antigen is unknown.

Controls came from buffy coats of healthy blood donors. Sequenced material: CD4+ T cells from blood buffy coats. This clonotype originated in a human donor in good health. The V and J genes are TRBV7-9 and TRBJ2-3, with 10 positions matching TRBD1. CDR3 in DNA: TGTGCCAGCAGCTTTCGGGACAGGGGTACAGATACGCAGTATTTT. Its translation is CASSFRDRGTDTQYF.